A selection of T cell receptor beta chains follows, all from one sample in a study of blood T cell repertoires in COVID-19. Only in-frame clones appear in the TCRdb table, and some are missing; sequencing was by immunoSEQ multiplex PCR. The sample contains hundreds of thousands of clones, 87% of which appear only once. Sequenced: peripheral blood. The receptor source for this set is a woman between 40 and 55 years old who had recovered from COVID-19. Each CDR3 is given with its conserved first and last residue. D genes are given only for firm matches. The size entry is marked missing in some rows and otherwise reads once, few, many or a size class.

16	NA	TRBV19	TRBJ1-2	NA	CASSMAGATGNYGYTF	TGTGCCAGTAGTATGGCCGGTGCGACGGGTAACTATGGCTACACCTTC
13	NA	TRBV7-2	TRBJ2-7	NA	CASLRDTRYEQYF	TGTGCCAGTCTCCGGGACACCCGCTACGAGCAGTACTTC
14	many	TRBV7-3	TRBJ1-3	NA	CASSAQPWGDTIYF	TGTGCCAGCAGCGCCCAACCTTGGGGGGACACCATATATTTT
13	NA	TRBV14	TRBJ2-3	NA	CASSRILQGTQYF	TGTGCCAGCAGCCGTATTTTACAGGGAACGCAGTATTTT
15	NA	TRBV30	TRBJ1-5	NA	CAWSVRGSGNQPQHF	TGTGCCTGGAGTGTACGGGGGTCGGGCAATCAGCCCCAGCATTTT
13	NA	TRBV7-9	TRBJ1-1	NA	CASSPLPGTEAFF	TGTGCCAGCAGCCCCTTACCGGGAACTGAAGCTTTCTTT
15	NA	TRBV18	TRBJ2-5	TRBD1	CASSPGTGGAETQYF	TGTGCCAGCTCACCTGGGACAGGGGGCGCGGAGACCCAGTACTTC
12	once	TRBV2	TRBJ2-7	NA	CASSYLSYEQYF	TGTGCCAGCAGCTATTTAAGCTACGAGCAGTACTTC
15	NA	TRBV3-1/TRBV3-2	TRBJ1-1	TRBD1	CASSRWTGRHTEAFF	TGTGCCAGCAGTCGATGGACAGGGCGTCACACTGAAGCTTTCTTT
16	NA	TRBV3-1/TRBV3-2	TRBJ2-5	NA	CASSRAGVAAKETQYF	TGTGCCAGCAGCCGCGCCGGGGTGGCAGCGAAAGAGACCCAGTACTTC
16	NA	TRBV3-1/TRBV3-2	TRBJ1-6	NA	CASSQNRDLLISPLHF	TGTGCCAGCAGCCAAAACAGGGACCTCCTAATTTCACCCCTCCACTTT
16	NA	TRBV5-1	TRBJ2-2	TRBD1	CASSSTTTGFTGELFF	TGCGCCAGCAGCTCTACGACGACAGGGTTCACCGGGGAGCTGTTTTTT
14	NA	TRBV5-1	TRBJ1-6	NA	CASSPDTDHSPLHF	TGCGCCAGCAGCCCCGACACAGACCATTCACCCCTCCACTTT
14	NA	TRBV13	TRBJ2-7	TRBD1	CASSSWDREGEQYF	TGTGCCAGCAGCTCCTGGGACAGGGAAGGCGAGCAGTACTTC
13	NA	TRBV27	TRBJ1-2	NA	CASSLSGVGSTSF	TGTGCCAGCAGTTTATCAGGAGTAGGCAGTACTTCTTTC
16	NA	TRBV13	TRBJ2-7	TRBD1	CASSWRTGTSSYEQYF	TGTGCCAGCAGCTGGAGGACAGGGACGAGCTCCTACGAGCAGTACTTC
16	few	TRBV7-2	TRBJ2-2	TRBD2	CASSLGLAANTGELFF	TGTGCCAGCAGCTTGGGACTAGCGGCGAACACCGGGGAGCTGTTTTTT
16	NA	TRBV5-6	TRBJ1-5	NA	CASSLRTAYSNQPQHF	TGTGCCAGCAGCCTACGGACAGCGTATAGCAATCAGCCCCAGCATTTT
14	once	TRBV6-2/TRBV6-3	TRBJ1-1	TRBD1	CASSYEGARTEAFF	TGTGCCAGCAGTTACGAGGGGGCGAGAACTGAAGCTTTCTTT
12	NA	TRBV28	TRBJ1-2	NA	CASSLRGYGYTF	TGTGCCAGCAGTTTAAGGGGGTATGGCTACACCTTC
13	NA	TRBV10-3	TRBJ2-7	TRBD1	CAITGQGYDEQYF	TGTGCCATCACCGGACAGGGGTACGACGAGCAGTACTTC
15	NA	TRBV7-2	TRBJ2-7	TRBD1	CASSSGQGVGYEQYF	TGTGCCAGCAGCTCGGGACAGGGGGTTGGATACGAGCAGTACTTC
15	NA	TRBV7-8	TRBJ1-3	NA	CASSFYRSGENTIYF	TGTGCCAGCAGCTTTTATCGGTCAGGGGAGAACACCATATATTTT
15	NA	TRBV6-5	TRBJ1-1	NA	CASSYYGGADTEAFF	TGTGCCAGCAGTTACTATGGGGGCGCGGACACTGAAGCTTTCTTT